These 14 T cell receptor beta chains came from one sample sequenced in a study of OX40 agonist ivuxolimab in advanced cancers. Sequencing was performed with immunoSEQ multiplex PCR; in TCRdb, only in-frame clones are kept and a portion is missing. This sample has roughly 93,000 clones; roughly four fifths occur once, and the top ten carry less than 6%. The sequencing here drew on CD4+ or CD8+ T cells sorted from blood, taken in a trial of the OX40 agonist ivuxolimab. These receptors were collected from an adult with an advanced solid tumor such as melanoma, head and neck, liver or kidney cancer.

This chain links TRBV4-2 with TRBJ2-3; the match to TRBD2 covers 7 bases. The CDR3 runs 13 residues. Trimming took 6 bases from V and 0 from J; bases not matched to a gene: 0. The V gene's germline CDR1 is LGHNA and CDR2 YNFKEQ. CDR3 protein: CASRGGSTDTQYF. In nucleotides, the CDR3 is TGTGCCAGCAGGGGGGGGAGCACAGATACGCAGTATTTT.

The chain carries TRBV5-6 and TRBJ2-7, with D uncertain. The V gene lost 2 bases and the J gene lost 5 bases, with 11 bases spanning the gap. The CDR3 consists of 13 residues. CDR1 SGHDT and CDR2 YYEEEE come from the germline V gene. The CDR3: CASSFAHGDEQYF. CDR3 DNA: TGTGCCAGCAGCTTTGCCCATGGGGACGAGCAGTACTTC.

The chain is built from TRBV6-6 and TRBJ1-2; D call uncertain. Germline V gives CDR1 MNHNY, CDR2 SVGAGI (reference sequence). V shed 7 bases and J shed 2 bases, with 20 bases lying between them. The CDR3 length is 16 residues. CDR3 protein: CASIDYGEAINYGYTF. CDR3 DNA: TGTGCCAGCATTGACTATGGTGAGGCCATAAACTATGGCTACACCTTC.

The CDR3: CASSGQGTDTQYF. The DNA of the CDR3 is TGCGCCAGCAGCGGACAGGGCACAGATACGCAGTATTTT. J is TRBJ2-3 and V is TRBV5-1; 7 nucleotides match TRBD1. This CDR3 is 13 amino acids long. Trimming removed 4 bases from V and 1 base from J; junction bases left unmatched: 0. The germline V gene encodes CDR1 SGHRS and CDR2 YFSETQ.

The J gene is TRBJ2-3, the V gene TRBV5-1; no clear D. The CDR3 extends over 15 amino acids. Germline values: CDR1 SGHRS, CDR2 YFSETQ. Trimming removed 0 bases at V and 2 bases at J, with 10 bases between. The chain's CDR3 is CASSLDASYTDTQYF. CDR3 in DNA: TGCGCCAGCAGCTTGGATGCGAGTTACACAGATACGCAGTATTTT. Variable domain in full (rest from reference TRBV5-1 and TRBJ2-3): KAGVTQTPRYLIKTRGQQVTLSCSPISGHRSVSWYQQTPGQGLQFLFEYFSETQRNKGNFPGRFSGRQFSNSRSEMNVSTLELGDSALYLCASSLDASYTDTQYFGPGTRLTVL.

The gene calls are TRBV11-2 and TRBJ2-2; tentative D call: TRBD2 (5 bases). The V end lost 5 bases, the J end lost 1 base, and 11 bases lay between the germline ends. This CDR3 region has 15 residues. CDR1 and CDR2 from the germline V gene are SGHAT and FQNNGV. CDR3 loop: CASSPIGGNTGELFF. The CDR3 DNA follows: TGTGCCAGCAGCCCCATTGGAGGGAACACCGGGGAGCTGTTTTTT.

V is TRBV7-9 and J is TRBJ1-1; no definite D call. Germline CDR1 SEHNR, CDR2 FQNEAQ (reference sequence). CDR3 length: 15 residues. Between the trimmed V and J ends, which lost 5 bases and 7 bases, there was a span of 20 bases. CDR3 sequence (DNA): TGTGCCAGCAGCGTATCGAGAGGATTGAGTGGTGAAGCTTTCTTT. Its translation: CASSVSRGLSGEAFF. Full variable domain (remainder filled in from reference TRBV7-9 and TRBJ1-1): DTGVSQNPRHKITKRGQNVTFRCDPISEHNRLYWYRQTLGQGPEFLTYFQNEAQLEKSRLLSDRFSAERPKGSFSTLEIQRTEQGDSAMYLCASSVSRGLSGEAFFGQGTRLTVV.

This clone was counted once. The genes are TRBV7-2 and TRBJ2-3, with 10 bases matching TRBD2. Germline V gives CDR1 SGHTA, CDR2 FQGNSA. V dropped 3 bases and J dropped 4; count of bases not matched to a gene: 7. The CDR3 loop spans 16 amino acids. The CDR3 sequence: CASSFPSGRGADTQYF. Written as DNA, the CDR3 is TGTGCCAGCAGCTTCCCTAGCGGGAGAGGAGCAGATACGCAGTATTTT.

The rearrangement uses TRBV27 and TRBJ2-7; TRBD1 might be the D (6 bases). Trimming cost V 8 bases and J 0 bases, with 11 bases left between them. Germline V gene sequence: CDR1 MNHEY, CDR2 SMNVEV (reference sequence). The CDR3 extends over 13 amino acids. As DNA, the CDR3 is TGTGCCAGCCGGACAGTAAGCTCCTACGAGCAGTACTTC. Residues: CASRTVSSYEQYF.

The chain carries TRBV9 and TRBJ2-1, with 7 bases identical to TRBD1. The CDR3 length is 14 residues. Losses at the gene ends were 4 bases for V and 6 bases for J; bases not matched to a gene: 7. The germline gives CDR1 SGDLS, CDR2 YYNGEE. CDR3 DNA sequence: TGTGCCAGCAGCCCTCTCACAGGGGCCAATGAGCAGTTCTTC. It specifies CASSPLTGANEQFF.

This clone was recorded only once. The J gene is TRBJ2-2, the V gene TRBV7-9, with D unresolved. Trimming left V 3 bases short and J 5 bases short, with 4 bases between. CDR1 is SEHNR and CDR2 is FQNEAQ in the germline V gene (reference sequence). The CDR3 totals 12 residues. Written as DNA, the CDR3 is TGTGCCAGCAGCTTGGAAACCGGGGAGCTGTTTTTT. Its protein product is CASSLETGELFF.

The genes are TRBV4-3 and TRBJ2-7; D is unclear. Germline CDR1 LGHNA, CDR2 YSLEER. The CDR3 totals 16 residues. V lost 0 bases and J lost 2, with 14 bases in between. The CDR3 bases are TGCGCCAGCAGCCAAGAGGTGGGGTACCCCACCTACGAGCAGTACTTC. Encoded protein: CASSQEVGYPTYEQYF.

This sequence joins TRBV9 and TRBJ1-6; 8 bases map to TRBD1. The CDR3 is 14 residues long. Germline values: CDR1 SGDLS, CDR2 YYNGEE. The V and J ends lost 3 bases and 8 bases, in that order; junction bases with no gene match: 4. CDR3 DNA: TGTGCCAGCAGCGCGACAGGGGAGGATTCACCCCTCCACTTT. Encoded protein: CASSATGEDSPLHF.

The chain uses TRBV19 and TRBJ1-1, with TRBD1 identical over 8 bases. Germline CDR1 reads LNHDA; CDR2 reads SQIVND (reference sequence). Losses at the gene ends were 1 base for V and 5 bases for J; bases not matched to a gene: 6. The CDR3 runs 15 residues. In nucleotides, the CDR3 is TGTGCCAGTAGTATAGGGACAGGGCTGGGGACTGAAGCTTTCTTT. Its protein product is CASSIGTGLGTEAFF.